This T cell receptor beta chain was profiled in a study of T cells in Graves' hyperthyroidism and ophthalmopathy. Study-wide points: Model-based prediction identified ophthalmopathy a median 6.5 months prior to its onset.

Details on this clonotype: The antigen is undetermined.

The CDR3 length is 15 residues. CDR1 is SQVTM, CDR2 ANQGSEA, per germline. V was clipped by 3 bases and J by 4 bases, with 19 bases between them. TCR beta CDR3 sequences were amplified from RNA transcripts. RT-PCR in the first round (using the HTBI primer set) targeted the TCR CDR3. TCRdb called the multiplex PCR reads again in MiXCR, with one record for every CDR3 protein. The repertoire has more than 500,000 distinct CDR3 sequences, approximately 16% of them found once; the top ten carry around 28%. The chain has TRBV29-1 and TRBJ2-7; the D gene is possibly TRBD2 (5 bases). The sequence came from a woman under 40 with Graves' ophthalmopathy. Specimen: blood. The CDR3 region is CSVEVLEGPWYEQYF. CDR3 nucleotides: TGCAGCGTTGAGGTACTAGAGGGTCCGTGGTACGAGCAGTACTTC.